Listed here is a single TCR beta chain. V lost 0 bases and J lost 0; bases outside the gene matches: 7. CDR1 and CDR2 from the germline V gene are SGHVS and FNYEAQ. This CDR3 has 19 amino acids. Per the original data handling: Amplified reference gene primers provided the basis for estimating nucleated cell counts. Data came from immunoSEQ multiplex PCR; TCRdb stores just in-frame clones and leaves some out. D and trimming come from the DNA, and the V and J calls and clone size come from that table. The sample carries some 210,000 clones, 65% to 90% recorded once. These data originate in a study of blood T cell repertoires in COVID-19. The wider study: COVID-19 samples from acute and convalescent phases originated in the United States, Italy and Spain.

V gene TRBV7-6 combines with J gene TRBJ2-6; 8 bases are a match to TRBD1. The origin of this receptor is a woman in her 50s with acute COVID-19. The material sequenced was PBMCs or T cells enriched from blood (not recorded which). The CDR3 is CASSLAGAGGPSGANVLTF. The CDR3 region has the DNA TGTGCCAGCAGCTTAGCTGGCGCAGGGGGCCCCTCTGGGGCCAACGTCCTGACTTTC.